The 7 T cell receptor beta chains below all came from one sample that was sequenced in a study of radiotherapy plus CTLA-4 blockade in lung cancer. Repertoires were generated with immunoSEQ multiplex PCR, while TCRdb's copy carries only in-frame clones and drops some. Of about 110,000 clones listed, roughly 86% are singletons. Specimen: peripheral blood, collected from a patient treated with radiotherapy plus ipilimumab. The receptors derive from a human donor with non-small cell lung cancer that progressed on radiotherapy plus ipilimumab. Some clones in this sample may be carry-over from other donors' samples.

J is TRBJ2-2 and V is TRBV5-1; 9 nucleotides align to TRBD1. This CDR3 region has 15 residues. Germline values: CDR1 SGHRS, CDR2 YFSETQ. Trimming took 4 bases from V and 6 from J; bases not matched to a gene: 7. This chain's CDR3 is CASSGRTGVPGELFF. The CDR3 nucleotides are TGCGCCAGCAGCGGTAGGACAGGGGTCCCCGGGGAGCTGTTTTTT.

This sequence joins TRBV28 and TRBJ1-1; a weak D match, TRBD1 (6 bases). There are 16 residues in the CDR3. The germline V and J ends were trimmed by 1 base and 5 bases, with 17 bases remaining between them. Germline V gives CDR1 MDHEN, CDR2 SYDVKM. CDR3 nucleotide sequence: TGTGCCAGCAGTTTATTGGGGGGCCCCACGGGAACTGAAGCTTTCTTT. Its protein is CASSLLGGPTGTEAFF. The whole variable domain, filled in from reference TRBV28 and TRBJ1-1, reads DVKVTQSSRYLVKRTGEKVFLECVQDMDHENMFWYRQDPGLGLRLIYFSYDVKMKEKGDIPEGYSVSREKKERFSLILESASTNQTSMYLCASSLLGGPTGTEAFFGQGTRLTVV.

Worth noting for this clone: Other DNA sequences in this specimen translate into the identical CDR3. The rearrangement joins TRBV20-1 to TRBJ2-7, with D uncertain. V was cut by 3 bases and J by 0 bases, with 3 bases left in between. The CDR3 sequence is 11 residues long. Germline V CDR1 and CDR2: DFQATT, SNEGSKA (reference sequence). The CDR3 loop is CSASSSYEQYF. DNA of the CDR3: TGCAGTGCTAGTAGCTCCTACGAGCAGTACTTC.

V and J are TRBV5-1 and TRBJ1-1; a possible D gene is TRBD1 (6 bases). The V and J ends lost 2 bases and 7 bases respectively, with 15 bases between them. Germline V gene lookup returns CDR1 SGHRS and CDR2 YFSETQ. The CDR3 is 14 amino acids. CDR3: CASSFDIQGGEAFF. CDR3 coding DNA: TGCGCCAGCAGCTTCGACATACAGGGCGGTGAAGCTTTCTTT.

The V and J genes are TRBV5-8 and TRBJ2-3; 7 bases match TRBD1. Germline values: CDR1 SGHTS, CDR2 YDEGEE. The CDR3 sequence is 16 residues long. The J segment lost 4 bases and the V segment lost 0 bases, leaving 8 bases of the junction unmatched. CDR3 in DNA: TGTGCCAGCAGCTTGGGCCGAGGGGGCCCCGCAGATACGCAGTATTTT. This codes for CASSLGRGGPADTQYF.

This clone appeared a few times. The chain uses TRBV4-3 and TRBJ2-7; D possibly corresponds to TRBD1 (5 bases). Trimming removed 4 bases from V and 6 bases from J, with 13 bases in between. Germline CDR1 and CDR2: LGHNA and YSLEER. This CDR3 region has 13 residues. The CDR3 nucleotides read TGCGCCAGCAGCCGGGTGGAAGGGGTCGAGCAGTACTTC. Its translation is CASSRVEGVEQYF.

The chain has TRBV2 and TRBJ1-5; TRBD1 agrees at 8 bases. Losses at the gene ends were 6 bases for V and 5 bases for J; bases not matched to a gene: 9. CDR3 length: 15 residues. Germline V gene data show CDR1 as SNHLY and CDR2 as FYNNEI. DNA of the CDR3: TGTGCCAGCAGCCTAAACAGGGGGTTTGATCAGCCCCAGCATTTT. Translated, it gives CASSLNRGFDQPQHF.